This T cell receptor (beta chain) originates from a study of cytomegalovirus exposure and HLA in healthy donors. Study summary: Out of about 190 million T cells, an earlier analysis found around 110 million unique TCR beta sequences in total.

Study results and limitations: The authors excluded some V segments, including TRBV6-2 and TRBV6-3, as indistinguishable. The study flagged about 150 TCR beta chains as cytomegalovirus-associated.

Among the donors, all were healthy bone marrow donors. Germline-derived CDR1 and CDR2 are SEHNR and FQNEAQ (reference sequence). The CDR3 has 12 residues. 13 Jbeta primers and 60 Vbeta primers were used for the PCR. Data came from immunoSEQ multiplex PCR; TCRdb stores just in-frame clones and leaves some out. The sample lists 150,000 to 200,000 clones, 80% to 90% occurring once. In regard to this clone: The antigen is not known.

The gene calls are TRBV7-9 and TRBJ1-4; D gene uncertain. The J call is in doubt because the DNA end fits TRBJ2-2 better. Sequencing was done on a sample of PBMCs. The sequence was collected from a man younger than 35 in good health and CMV-seropositive. The CDR3 region has the DNA TGTTCCTCCAAAGCCCCCGGTGGGGAGCTGTTTTTT. Translation: CSSKAPGGELFF.